This T cell receptor beta chain was profiled in a study of blood T cells in healthy people across ages. The table lists this clonotype with many counts. It was with a sample-barcoded 5' primer and a J-beta primer mix that a second PCR of about 6 to 12 cycles was run. TCRdb reanalysed the 5' RACE reads using MiXCR and keeps one entry per CDR3 protein. The data hold under 850,000 distinct CDR3 sequences, with under 40% observed a single time. Donors each provided approximately 9.6 milliliters of peripheral blood. In germline, CDR1 is MGHRA, CDR2 YSYEKL. The V segment lost 0 bases and the J segment 1 base; nucleotides outside the gene matches: 6. CDR3 size: 16 residues.

V usage is TRBV4-1 and J usage is TRBJ2-7; 7 nucleotides match TRBD2. The source is a man younger than 30 in good health. Sequencing used blood. The CDR3 DNA reads TGCGCCAGCAGCCAAGAGGGAGCGGGGCCTTCCTACGAGCAGTACTTC. This encodes CASSQEGAGPSYEQYF.